The source of this T cell receptor beta chain is a study of T cells expressing NK-cell markers. Study-wide background: HCMV seropositivity marked seven of the eight sequenced donors; one was seronegative.

The CDR3 totals 18 residues. The V gene's germline CDR1 is LGHNA and CDR2 YSLEER. Following a re-call of the 5' RACE reads, TCRdb has one entry per CDR3 protein and lacks DNA. This sample's clone table lists a few hundred thousand distinct CDR3 sequences. The chain couples TRBV4-3 to TRBJ2-7; TCRdb proposes TRBD1, but this gene call is untestable without DNA. The clonotype comes from a man between 18 and 35 years old in good health. The sample comprised blood T cells: a sorted CD56 or NKG2C T cell subset, CD4+ or CD8+ T cells, or bulk PBMC T cells (not recorded which). CDR3 sequence reads: CASSQDATGGRSSYEQYF.